This T cell receptor (beta chain) originates from a study of blood T cell repertoires in COVID-19. Study information: Specimens from acute and convalescent COVID-19 originated in the United States, Italy and Spain. The analysed material was cDNA or gDNA that came from T cells, B-cell-depleted T cells, or PBMCs.

The CDR3 spans 13 residues. CDR1 is SNHLY and CDR2 is FYNNEI in the germline V gene. V shed 7 bases and J shed 4 bases, with 13 bases lying between them. Per the authors' pipeline: Estimation of nucleated cell counts was performed using reference gene primer amplification. Only in-frame clones appear in the TCRdb table, and some are missing; sequencing was by immunoSEQ multiplex PCR. D and trimming come from the DNA, and the V and J calls and clone size come from that table. This sample yields approximately 290,000 clones, of which 75% to 90% are seen a single time; approximately 0.84% belongs to the top ten.

The TCR was taken from a man younger than 45 with acute or convalescent COVID-19. Source material: peripheral blood. The chain recombines TRBV2 with TRBJ1-2; D remains ambiguous. The CDR3 spells CASKLTSSYGYTF. CDR3 bases: TGTGCCAGCAAGTTGACCTCTAGCTATGGCTACACCTTC.